The entry that follows covers one TCR beta chain sequence. The germline V and J ends were trimmed by 0 bases and 5 bases, with 11 bases remaining between them. Looked up from germline, CDR1 is SGHKS and CDR2 is YYEKEE (reference sequence). This CDR3 spans 15 amino acids. The record originates from a study of identical twins. TCRdb reanalysed the 5' RACE reads using MiXCR and keeps one entry per CDR3 protein. The sample consists of some 730,000 distinct CDR3 sequences, 18% of them appearing once. The same sample was also studied in work on T cells expressing NK-cell markers. That report notes: Cells sorted as CD3+CD56+NKG2C+, CD3+CD56+NKG2C- and CD3+CD56-NKG2C+ T cells supplied the TCR beta repertoires.

The sequence was obtained from a woman aged 18-29 years in good health. The chain employs TRBV5-5 and TRBJ2-2; D gene unclear. Sequenced material: PBMCs. The CDR3 here is CASSLENWRTGELFF. The CDR3 region has the DNA TGTGCCAGCAGCTTGGAGAATTGGCGGACCGGGGAGCTGTTTTTT. The full variable domain, with the rest looked up from reference TRBV5-5 and TRBJ2-2, is DAGVTQSPTHLIKTRGQQVTLRCSPISGHKSVSWYQQVLGQGPQFIFQYYEKEERGRGNFPDRFSARQFPNYSSELNVNALLLGDSALYLCASSLENWRTGELFFGEGSRLTVL.